This T cell receptor beta chain was obtained from a study of human T cells and chemical hapten exposure. This sample's time point: pre-sensitization, week 0. Sample treatment: therapeutic diphenylcyclopropenone sensitization with weekly scalp DPC. Germline CDR1 is LGHDT and CDR2 is YNNKEL (reference sequence). The CDR3 covers 14 residues. V lost 1 base, J lost 2 bases, and 8 bases lay in between. The study's library attached unique molecular identifiers to single cDNA molecules. TCRdb ran MiXCR on the RACE reads and lists one entry per CDR3 protein. The data show some 360,000 distinct CDR3 sequences, roughly 5.3% seen once.

Here the sequenced sample was whole blood, taken in connection with sensitization to the hapten diphenylcyclopropenone (DPC). The sequence was collected from a woman aged 45-65 years with alopecia areata. Some clones in this sample may be carry-over from other donors' samples. The J gene is TRBJ2-5, the V gene TRBV3-1, with D maybe TRBD1 (5 bases). CDR3 region: CASSQGQLQETQYF. The DNA for the CDR3 is TGTGCCAGCAGCCAAGGACAGCTACAAGAGACCCAGTACTTC.